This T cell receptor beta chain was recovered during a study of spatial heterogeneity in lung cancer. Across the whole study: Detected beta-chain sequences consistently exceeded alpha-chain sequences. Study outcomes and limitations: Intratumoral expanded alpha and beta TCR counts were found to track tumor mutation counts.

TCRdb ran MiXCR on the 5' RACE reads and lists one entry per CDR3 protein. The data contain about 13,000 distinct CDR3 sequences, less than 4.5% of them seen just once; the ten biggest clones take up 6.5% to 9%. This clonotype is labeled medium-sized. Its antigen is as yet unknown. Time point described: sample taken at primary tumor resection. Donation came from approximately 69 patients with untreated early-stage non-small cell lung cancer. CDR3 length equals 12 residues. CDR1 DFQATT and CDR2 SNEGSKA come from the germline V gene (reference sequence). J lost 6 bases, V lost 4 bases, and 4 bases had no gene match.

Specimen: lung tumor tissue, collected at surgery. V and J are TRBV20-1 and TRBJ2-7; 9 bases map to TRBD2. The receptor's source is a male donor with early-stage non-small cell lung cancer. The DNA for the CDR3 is TGCAGTGCTATAGCGGGAGAACGCGAGCAGTACTTC. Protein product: CSAIAGEREQYF.